Listed below are T cell receptor beta chains from one sample, sequenced in a study of OX40 agonist ivuxolimab in advanced cancers. Sequencing used immunoSEQ multiplex PCR; TCRdb keeps in-frame clones, though not all of them. The sample yields some 70,000 clones, about nine tenths seen once. Here the sequenced sample was CD4+ or CD8+ T cells sorted from blood, taken in a trial of the OX40 agonist ivuxolimab. The source is an adult with an advanced solid tumor such as melanoma, head and neck, liver or kidney cancer. Both conserved end residues are part of each CDR3. A D gene is named only where the DNA matches it firmly. A row's size may be missing; if present it is once, few, many or a size class.

v_call: TRBV5-1
d_call: -
cdr3_length: 15
clone_size: -
j_call: TRBJ1-1
cdr3_nt: TGCGCCAGCAGCTTGGGCCCCGGAATGAACACTGAAGCTTTCTTT
cdr3_aa: CASSLGPGMNTEAFF

v_call: TRBV28
d_call: -
cdr3_length: 15
clone_size: -
j_call: TRBJ1-1
cdr3_nt: TGTGCCAGCAGTTCCGCGACAGGTACCGGCACTGAAGCTTTCTTT
cdr3_aa: CASSSATGTGTEAFF

v_call: TRBV5-8
d_call: -
cdr3_length: 15
clone_size: -
j_call: TRBJ1-5
cdr3_nt: TGTGCCAGCAGCTTGTCAGGGGAGGTCAATCAGCCCCAGCATTTT
cdr3_aa: CASSLSGEVNQPQHF

v_call: TRBV6-6
d_call: -
cdr3_length: 14
clone_size: -
j_call: TRBJ2-1
cdr3_nt: TGTGCCAGCAGTTACTCCCCAGCAGTTAGTGAGCAGTTCTTC
cdr3_aa: CASSYSPAVSEQFF

v_call: TRBV28
d_call: -
cdr3_length: 15
clone_size: few
j_call: TRBJ2-2
cdr3_nt: TGTGCCAGCAGTCCCCCGGATCGGGGGCCAGGGGAGCTGTTTTTT
cdr3_aa: CASSPPDRGPGELFF

v_call: TRBV7-2
d_call: -
cdr3_length: 13
clone_size: -
j_call: TRBJ1-1
cdr3_nt: TGTGCCAGCAGCTCTAAGAGAAACACTGAAGCTTTCTTT
cdr3_aa: CASSSKRNTEAFF

v_call: TRBV14
d_call: -
cdr3_length: 12
clone_size: -
j_call: TRBJ2-3
cdr3_nt: TGTGCCAGCAGCCGGATAACAGATACGCAGTATTTT
cdr3_aa: CASSRITDTQYF

v_call: TRBV20-1
d_call: -
cdr3_length: 11
clone_size: -
j_call: TRBJ1-1
cdr3_nt: TGCAGTGCTAGAGAGAACACTGAAGCTTTCTTT
cdr3_aa: CSARENTEAFF

v_call: TRBV11-2
d_call: -
cdr3_length: 13
clone_size: -
j_call: TRBJ2-1
cdr3_nt: TGTGCCAGCAAAGCTTCCCGGGGGGCAGGGCAGTTCTTC
cdr3_aa: CASKASRGAGQFF

v_call: TRBV7-9
d_call: TRBD2
cdr3_length: 14
clone_size: -
j_call: TRBJ2-1
cdr3_nt: TGTGCCAGCAGCTCGACTAGCTTCTACAATGAGCAGTTCTTC
cdr3_aa: CASSSTSFYNEQFF

v_call: TRBV20-1
d_call: -
cdr3_length: 11
clone_size: -
j_call: TRBJ2-1
cdr3_nt: TGCAGTGCTAGACAGATCAATGAGCAGTTCTTC
cdr3_aa: CSARQINEQFF

v_call: TRBV7-2
d_call: TRBD2
cdr3_length: 13
clone_size: -
j_call: TRBJ2-5
cdr3_nt: TGTGCCAGCAGCCCTAGCGGGGGGGAGACCCAGTACTTC
cdr3_aa: CASSPSGGETQYF

v_call: TRBV7-9
d_call: -
cdr3_length: 12
clone_size: -
j_call: TRBJ2-7
cdr3_nt: TGTGCCAGCAGCTTAAGCAGTTGGGAGCAGTACTTC
cdr3_aa: CASSLSSWEQYF

v_call: TRBV4-3
d_call: TRBD1
cdr3_length: 15
clone_size: -
j_call: TRBJ1-5
cdr3_nt: TGCGCCAGCAGCGCTTACAGGGGGCAATTTCAGCCCCAGCATTTT
cdr3_aa: CASSAYRGQFQPQHF

v_call: TRBV11-2
d_call: -
cdr3_length: 14
clone_size: -
j_call: TRBJ1-6
cdr3_nt: TGTGCCAGCAGCTTAGAACCCCAGTATTCACCCCTCCACTTT
cdr3_aa: CASSLEPQYSPLHF

v_call: TRBV29-1
d_call: -
cdr3_length: 14
clone_size: few
j_call: TRBJ1-1
cdr3_nt: TGCAGCGTTTGGCCGCCCGGGCTGAACACTGAAGCTTTCTTT
cdr3_aa: CSVWPPGLNTEAFF

v_call: TRBV7-2
d_call: -
cdr3_length: 13
clone_size: -
j_call: TRBJ2-3
cdr3_nt: TGTGCCAGCAGCTACACTGGACCTGATACGCAGTATTTT
cdr3_aa: CASSYTGPDTQYF

v_call: TRBV6-5
d_call: -
cdr3_length: 15
clone_size: -
j_call: TRBJ2-2
cdr3_nt: TGTGCCAGCAAGGCCCCGGGACCCCTGTCCGGGGAGCTGTTTTTT
cdr3_aa: CASKAPGPLSGELFF

v_call: TRBV10-3
d_call: -
cdr3_length: 16
clone_size: once
j_call: TRBJ2-3
cdr3_nt: TGTGCCATCAGTGAGCGGCAGCCAACGATCACAGATACGCAGTATTTT
cdr3_aa: CAISERQPTITDTQYF

v_call: TRBV14
d_call: -
cdr3_length: 14
clone_size: -
j_call: TRBJ2-5
cdr3_nt: TGTGCCAGCAGACCCCTAGGGGCGTGGGAGACCCAGTACTTC
cdr3_aa: CASRPLGAWETQYF

v_call: TRBV6-6
d_call: -
cdr3_length: 15
clone_size: -
j_call: TRBJ1-2
cdr3_nt: TGTGCCAGCAGTTACTCGACTCCAGCTAACTATGGCTACACCTTC
cdr3_aa: CASSYSTPANYGYTF

v_call: TRBV11-3
d_call: TRBD2
cdr3_length: 15
clone_size: -
j_call: TRBJ2-1
cdr3_nt: TGTGCCAGCAGCTTAGGGGACTACTCCTACAATGAGCAGTTCTTC
cdr3_aa: CASSLGDYSYNEQFF

v_call: TRBV5-1
d_call: TRBD1
cdr3_length: 15
clone_size: -
j_call: TRBJ2-2
cdr3_nt: TGCGCCAGCAGCGGGACAGGGCGGAACACCGGGGAGCTGTTTTTT
cdr3_aa: CASSGTGRNTGELFF

v_call: TRBV13
d_call: TRBD1
cdr3_length: 15
clone_size: -
j_call: TRBJ2-7
cdr3_nt: TGTGCCAGCAGCCGTTCCGACAGGGCCTCCTACGAGCAGTACTTC
cdr3_aa: CASSRSDRASYEQYF

v_call: TRBV5-1
d_call: -
cdr3_length: 13
clone_size: -
j_call: TRBJ1-2
cdr3_nt: TGCGCCAGCAGCCTGGGGAACTTGGGTGGCTACACCTTC
cdr3_aa: CASSLGNLGGYTF

v_call: TRBV7-2
d_call: -
cdr3_length: 12
clone_size: few
j_call: TRBJ2-3
cdr3_nt: TGTGCCAGCAGCTTATTGAGGCATACGCAGTATTTT
cdr3_aa: CASSLLRHTQYF

v_call: TRBV5-4
d_call: TRBD2
cdr3_length: 14
clone_size: -
j_call: TRBJ2-5
cdr3_nt: TGTGCCAGCAGCTCCAAGCGGGGGGGAGAGACCCAGTACTTC
cdr3_aa: CASSSKRGGETQYF

v_call: TRBV7-8
d_call: TRBD1
cdr3_length: 13
clone_size: -
j_call: TRBJ1-1
cdr3_nt: TGTGCCAGCAGCTCCATGACAGGGCTTGGAGCTTTCTTT
cdr3_aa: CASSSMTGLGAFF

v_call: TRBV6-1
d_call: -
cdr3_length: 13
clone_size: -
j_call: TRBJ1-5
cdr3_nt: TGTGCCAGCAGTGACAGGGTCAATCAGCCCCAGCATTTT
cdr3_aa: CASSDRVNQPQHF

v_call: TRBV20-1
d_call: -
cdr3_length: 11
clone_size: once
j_call: TRBJ2-3
cdr3_nt: TGCAGTGCCCGCAGGGGTGATACGCAGTATTTT
cdr3_aa: CSARRGDTQYF

v_call: TRBV25-1
d_call: -
cdr3_length: 14
clone_size: -
j_call: TRBJ1-5
cdr3_nt: TGTGCCAGCAGTGTAAAGGATAGCAATCAGCCCCAGCATTTT
cdr3_aa: CASSVKDSNQPQHF

v_call: TRBV19
d_call: -
cdr3_length: 12
clone_size: -
j_call: TRBJ1-5
cdr3_nt: TGTGCCAGTACCAAAGGGAAGGGGCCCCAGCATTTT
cdr3_aa: CASTKGKGPQHF

v_call: TRBV28
d_call: -
cdr3_length: 15
clone_size: -
j_call: TRBJ1-1
cdr3_nt: TGTGCCAGCAGTTTACCCTCGTGGGAGGGATCTGAAGCTTTCTTT
cdr3_aa: CASSLPSWEGSEAFF

v_call: TRBV7-3
d_call: -
cdr3_length: 14
clone_size: -
j_call: TRBJ2-3
cdr3_nt: TGTGCCAGCAGCCCCCAACAAGGCACAGATACGCAGTATTTT
cdr3_aa: CASSPQQGTDTQYF

v_call: TRBV7-3
d_call: TRBD1
cdr3_length: 13
clone_size: -
j_call: TRBJ1-1
cdr3_nt: TGTGCCAGCAGCTTAACGAGGACAGGTGAAGCTTTCTTT
cdr3_aa: CASSLTRTGEAFF

v_call: TRBV5-1
d_call: -
cdr3_length: 13
clone_size: -
j_call: TRBJ2-5
cdr3_nt: TGCGCCAGCAGCGGATCCAGGGAAGAGACCCAGTACTTC
cdr3_aa: CASSGSREETQYF

v_call: TRBV6-4
d_call: -
cdr3_length: 17
clone_size: -
j_call: TRBJ1-5
cdr3_nt: TGTGCCAGCAGTGACACCCCCCCGGTGAGAAGCAATCAGCCCCAGCATTTT
cdr3_aa: CASSDTPPVRSNQPQHF

v_call: TRBV6-5
d_call: -
cdr3_length: 12
clone_size: -
j_call: TRBJ2-5
cdr3_nt: TGTGCCAGCAGTTATGGATCGGAGACCCAGTACTTC
cdr3_aa: CASSYGSETQYF

v_call: TRBV19
d_call: -
cdr3_length: 16
clone_size: -
j_call: TRBJ1-3
cdr3_nt: TGTGCCAGTAGTATTTTCCGGCAGAGCTCTGGAAACACCATATATTTT
cdr3_aa: CASSIFRQSSGNTIYF

v_call: TRBV4-1
d_call: TRBD1
cdr3_length: 17
clone_size: -
j_call: TRBJ2-3
cdr3_nt: TGCGCCAGCAGCCAACCAGGGACAGTTTCTAGCACAGATACGCAGTATTTT
cdr3_aa: CASSQPGTVSSTDTQYF

v_call: TRBV9
d_call: TRBD1
cdr3_length: 15
clone_size: -
j_call: TRBJ1-2
cdr3_nt: TGTGCCAGCAGCGTTGGGACAGGGGATGACTATGGCTACACCTTC
cdr3_aa: CASSVGTGDDYGYTF